Shown below are 4 T cell receptor beta chains from a single sample sequenced in a study of T cell responses to AZD1222 COVID-19 vaccine. Assay used: immunoSEQ multiplex PCR; TCRdb lists only in-frame clones, some missing. The sample has around 81,000 clones; around four fifths are singletons. The sample in question was peripheral blood, obtained on day 0 of AZD1222 vaccination. The receptors here all came from an adult in good health.

The chain carries TRBV9 and TRBJ2-2, with D maybe TRBD2 (6 bases). With 2 bases removed from V and 1 base from J, the gap between germline ends came to 9 bases. The CDR3 has 15 residues. Per the germline V gene, CDR1 is SGDLS and CDR2 is YYNGEE. This chain's CDR3 is CASSVREENTGELFF. CDR3 DNA sequence: TGTGCCAGCAGCGTGAGGGAGGAGAACACCGGGGAGCTGTTTTTT.

This sequence joins TRBV7-3 and TRBJ1-6; 8 nucleotides line up with TRBD1. The junction had 8 bases not matched to a gene; V was cut back by 5 bases and J by 8 bases. The CDR3 sequence is 15 residues long. Germline lookup yields CDR1 SGHTA and CDR2 FQGTGA. The chain's CDR3 is CASSTGQGPDSPLHF. CDR3 nucleotides: TGTGCCAGCAGCACCGGACAGGGTCCGGATTCACCCCTCCACTTT.

The table lists this clone with a count of one. The chain is built from TRBV5-6 and TRBJ1-2; no clear D. The CDR3 is made up of 13 amino acids. Germline CDR1 is SGHDT and CDR2 is YYEEEE. The V gene lost 0 bases and the J gene lost 8 bases, with 11 bases spanning the gap. The CDR3: CASSLDRTGGYTF. In nucleotides, the CDR3 is TGTGCCAGCAGCTTGGACAGAACGGGCGGCTACACCTTC.

J is TRBJ2-1 and V is TRBV4-3; 12 nucleotides agree with TRBD2. Germline V lookup: CDR1 LGHNA, CDR2 YSLEER. With 1 base clipped from V and 7 bases from J, the junction kept 8 bases outside the gene matches. The CDR3 has 17 amino acids. The CDR3 loop is CASSQAWLAGGGNEQFF. The CDR3 DNA is TGCGCCAGCAGCCAAGCGTGGCTAGCGGGAGGGGGTAATGAGCAGTTCTTC.